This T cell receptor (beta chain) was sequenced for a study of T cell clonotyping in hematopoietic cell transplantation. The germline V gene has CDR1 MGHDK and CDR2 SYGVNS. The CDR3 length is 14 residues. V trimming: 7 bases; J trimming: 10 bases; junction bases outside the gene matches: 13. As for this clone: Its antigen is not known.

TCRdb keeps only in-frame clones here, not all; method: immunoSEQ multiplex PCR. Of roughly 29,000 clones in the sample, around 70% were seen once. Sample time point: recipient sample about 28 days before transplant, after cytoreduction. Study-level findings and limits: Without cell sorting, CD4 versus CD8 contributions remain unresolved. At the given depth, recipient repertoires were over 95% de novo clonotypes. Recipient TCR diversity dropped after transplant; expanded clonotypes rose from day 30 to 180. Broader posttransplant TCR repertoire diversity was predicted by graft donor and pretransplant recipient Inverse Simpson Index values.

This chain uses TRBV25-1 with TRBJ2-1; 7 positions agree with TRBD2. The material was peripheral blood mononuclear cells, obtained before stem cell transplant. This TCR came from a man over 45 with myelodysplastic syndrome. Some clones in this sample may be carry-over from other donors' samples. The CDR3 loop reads CASIRDGRGVEQFF. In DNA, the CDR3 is TGTGCCAGCATAAGGGACGGCCGGGGGGTAGAGCAGTTCTTC.